This TCR beta chain appears in the sequencing data of a study of blood T cells in healthy people across ages. A second PCR of about 7 to 12 cycles used a sample-barcoded 5' primer and a J-beta primer mix. TCRdb recomputed calls from the 5' RACE reads with MiXCR, one row per CDR3 protein. The sample lists hundreds of thousands of distinct CDR3 sequences; 20% to 30% were seen once. This CDR3 spans 16 amino acids. The V segment lost 5 bases and the J segment 6 bases; nucleotides outside the gene matches: 13. Germline lookup yields CDR1 SGHAT and CDR2 FQNNGV. These data were likewise used in another study, on T cells of mothers and their children.

The TCR sequence derives from a boy aged 5-17 years in good health. This chain connects TRBV11-2 to TRBJ2-3; 8 nucleotides align to TRBD1. What was sequenced was blood. DNA of the CDR3: TGTGCCAGCAGCATGCTACAGGGACAGGTCTCGGATACGCAGTATTTT. It translates to CASSMLQGQVSDTQYF. Based on the CDR3 plus reference TRBV11-2 and TRBJ2-3, the full variable domain is EAGVAQSPRYKIIEKRQSVAFWCNPISGHATLYWYQQILGQGPKLLIQFQNNGVVDDSQLPKDRFSAERLKGVDSTLKIQPAKLEDSAVYLCASSMLQGQVSDTQYFGPGTRLTVL.